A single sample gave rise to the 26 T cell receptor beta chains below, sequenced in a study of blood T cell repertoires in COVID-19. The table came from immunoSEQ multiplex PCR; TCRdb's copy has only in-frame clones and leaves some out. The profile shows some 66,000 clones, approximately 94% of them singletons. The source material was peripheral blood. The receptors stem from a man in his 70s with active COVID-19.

CDR3 in DNA: TGTGCCAGCAGTGAGCAGGGCGGTCTTGATGAGCAGTTCTTC. Its translation: CASSEQGGLDEQFF. The chain joins TRBV6-4 to TRBJ2-1; TRBD1 is a possible D gene (5 bases). V lost 3 bases to trimming and J lost 8 bases, with 14 bases between them. Germline lookup yields CDR1 MRHNA and CDR2 SNTAGT. The CDR3 is 14 residues long.

DNA for the CDR3: TGCGCCAGCAGCCCATGGGGGGGTCCGAACACTGAAGCTTTCTTT. The encoded protein is CASSPWGGPNTEAFF. The chain recombines TRBV5-1 with TRBJ1-1; TRBD1 is a possible D gene (5 bases). This CDR3 has 15 residues. Germline V gives CDR1 SGHRS, CDR2 YFSETQ. Trimming took 4 bases from V and 1 from J, leaving 14 bases between them.

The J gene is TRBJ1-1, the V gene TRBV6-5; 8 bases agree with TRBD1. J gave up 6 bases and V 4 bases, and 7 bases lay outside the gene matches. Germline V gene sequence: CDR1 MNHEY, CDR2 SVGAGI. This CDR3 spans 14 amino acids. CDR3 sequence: CASSSQGGSSEAFF. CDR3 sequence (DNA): TGTGCCAGCAGTTCACAGGGGGGATCGTCTGAAGCTTTCTTT.

In DNA, the CDR3 is TGTGCCAGCAGTTCCCCCGGACAGGCGATACGCGGAAACACCATATATTTT. Residues: CASSSPGQAIRGNTIYF. The chain joins TRBV27 to TRBJ1-3, with 7 bases that match TRBD1. V shed 4 bases and J 4 bases; nucleotides not matched to a gene: 13. This CDR3 region has 17 residues. Germline values: CDR1 MNHEY, CDR2 SMNVEV (reference sequence).

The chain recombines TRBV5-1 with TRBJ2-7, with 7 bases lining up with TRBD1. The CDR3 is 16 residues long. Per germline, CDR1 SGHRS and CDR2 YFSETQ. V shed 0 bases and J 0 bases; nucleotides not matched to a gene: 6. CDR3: CASSLGPGGSSYEQYV. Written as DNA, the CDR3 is TGCGCCAGCAGCTTGGGTCCAGGGGGAAGCTCCTACGAGCAGTACGTC.

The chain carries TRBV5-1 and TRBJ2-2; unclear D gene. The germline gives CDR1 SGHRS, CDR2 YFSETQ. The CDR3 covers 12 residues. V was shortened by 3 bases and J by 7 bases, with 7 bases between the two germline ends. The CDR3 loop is CASSSKLGELFF. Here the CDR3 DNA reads TGCGCCAGCAGCTCTAAACTCGGGGAGCTGTTTTTT. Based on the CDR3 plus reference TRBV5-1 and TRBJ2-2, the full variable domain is KAGVTQTPRYLIKTRGQQVTLSCSPISGHRSVSWYQQTPGQGLQFLFEYFSETQRNKGNFPGRFSGRQFSNSRSEMNVSTLELGDSALYLCASSSKLGELFFGEGSRLTVL.

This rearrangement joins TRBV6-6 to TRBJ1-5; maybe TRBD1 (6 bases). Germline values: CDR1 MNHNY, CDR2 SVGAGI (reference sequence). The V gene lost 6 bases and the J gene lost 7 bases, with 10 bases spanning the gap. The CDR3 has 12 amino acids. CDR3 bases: TGTGCCAGCAGGCAGGGGTACCAGCCCCAGCATTTT. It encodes CASRQGYQPQHF.

CDR3 bases: TGTGCCAGAAGTTTTCCGACCCCCCCCGACCCGGGACTAGGAGTACAGCAGTACGTC. Translating gives CARSFPTPPDPGLGVQQYV. The chain is built from TRBV5-3 and TRBJ2-7; 8 nucleotides agree with TRBD2. TRBV5-3 is an open reading frame whose function is uncertain. This CDR3 is built from 19 residues. The J segment lost 8 bases and the V segment lost 5 bases, leaving 27 bases of the junction unmatched.

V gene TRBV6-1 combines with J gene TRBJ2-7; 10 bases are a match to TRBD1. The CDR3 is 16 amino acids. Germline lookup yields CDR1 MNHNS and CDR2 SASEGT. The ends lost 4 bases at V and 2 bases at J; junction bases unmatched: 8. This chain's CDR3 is CASSVGGQGLPYEQYF. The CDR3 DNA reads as TGTGCCAGCAGTGTGGGGGGACAGGGGCTTCCCTACGAGCAGTACTTC.

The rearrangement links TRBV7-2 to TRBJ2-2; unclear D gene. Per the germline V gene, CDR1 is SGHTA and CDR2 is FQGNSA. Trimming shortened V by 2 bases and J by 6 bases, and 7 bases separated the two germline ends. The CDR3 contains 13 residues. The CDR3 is CASSLSGSGELFF. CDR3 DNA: TGTGCCAGCAGCTTATCGGGTTCCGGGGAGCTGTTTTTT.

In DNA form, the CDR3 reads TGTGCCAGCAGCGGACAGGGTGGGGAGCAGTACGTC. This codes for CASSGQGGEQYV. The J gene is TRBJ2-7, the V gene TRBV7-8; 8 bases agree with TRBD1. The length of the CDR3 is 12 residues. J lost 7 bases, V lost 5 bases, and 4 bases had no gene match. Germline assignment: CDR1 SGHVS and CDR2 FQNEAQ.

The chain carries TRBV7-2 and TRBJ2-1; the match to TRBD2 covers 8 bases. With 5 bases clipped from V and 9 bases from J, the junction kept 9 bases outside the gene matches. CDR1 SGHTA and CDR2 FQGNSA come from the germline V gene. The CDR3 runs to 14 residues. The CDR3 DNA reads TGTGCCAGCAGCGCCCGGACTAGCAATGGTGAGCAGTTCTTC. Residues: CASSARTSNGEQFF.

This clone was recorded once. CDR3 coding DNA: TGCGCCAGCAGCTTGGGCGCAGATACGCAGTATTTT. This codes for CASSLGADTQYF. The J gene is TRBJ2-3, the V gene TRBV5-1, with D uncertain. V shed 0 bases and J shed 4 bases, with 3 bases lying between them. The CDR3 runs to 12 residues. Germline CDR1 is SGHRS and CDR2 is YFSETQ.

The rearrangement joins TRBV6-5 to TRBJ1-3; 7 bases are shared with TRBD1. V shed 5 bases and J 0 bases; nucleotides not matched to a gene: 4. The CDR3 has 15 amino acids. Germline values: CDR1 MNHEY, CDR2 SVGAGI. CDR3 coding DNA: TGTGCCAGCAGTAACCCAGGGGGCTCTGGAAACACCATATATTTT. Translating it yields CASSNPGGSGNTIYF.

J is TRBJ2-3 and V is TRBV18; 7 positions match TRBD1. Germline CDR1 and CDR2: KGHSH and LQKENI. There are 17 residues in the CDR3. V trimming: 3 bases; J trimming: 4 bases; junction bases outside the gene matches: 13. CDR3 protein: CASSPYPTGFQADTQYF. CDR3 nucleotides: TGTGCCAGCTCACCTTACCCGACAGGGTTTCAGGCAGATACGCAGTATTTT.

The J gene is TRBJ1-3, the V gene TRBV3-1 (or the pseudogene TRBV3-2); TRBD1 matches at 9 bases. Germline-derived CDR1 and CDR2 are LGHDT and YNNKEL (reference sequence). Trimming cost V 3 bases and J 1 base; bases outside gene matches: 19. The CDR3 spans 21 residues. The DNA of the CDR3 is TGTGCCAGCAGCCATGTTACCGGGACAGGGAGGCTCTGGGGGTCTGGAAACACCATATATTTT. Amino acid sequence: CASSHVTGTGRLWGSGNTIYF.

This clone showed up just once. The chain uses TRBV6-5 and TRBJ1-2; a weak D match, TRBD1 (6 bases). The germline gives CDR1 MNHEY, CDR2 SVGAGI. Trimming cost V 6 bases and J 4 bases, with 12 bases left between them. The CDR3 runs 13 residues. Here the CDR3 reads CASSPGTLYGYTF. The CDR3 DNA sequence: TGTGCCAGCAGCCCCGGGACACTCTATGGCTACACCTTC.

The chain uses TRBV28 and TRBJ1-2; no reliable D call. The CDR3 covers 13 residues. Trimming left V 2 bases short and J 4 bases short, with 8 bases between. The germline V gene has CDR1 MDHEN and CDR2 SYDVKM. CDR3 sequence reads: CASSLAGPYGYTF. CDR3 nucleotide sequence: TGTGCCAGCAGTTTAGCGGGTCCCTATGGCTACACCTTC.

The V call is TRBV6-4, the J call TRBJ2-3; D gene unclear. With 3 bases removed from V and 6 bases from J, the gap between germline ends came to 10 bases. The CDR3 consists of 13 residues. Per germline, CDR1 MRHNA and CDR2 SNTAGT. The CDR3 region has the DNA TGTGCCAGCAGTGAGGAATTGGAGGATACGCAGTATTTT. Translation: CASSEELEDTQYF.

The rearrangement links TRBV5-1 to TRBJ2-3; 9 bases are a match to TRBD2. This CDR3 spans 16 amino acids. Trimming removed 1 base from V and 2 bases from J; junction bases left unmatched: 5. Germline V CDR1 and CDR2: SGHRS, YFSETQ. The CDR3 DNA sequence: TGCGCCAGCAGCTTGTTAGCGGGGGATCCCACAGATACGCAGTATTTT. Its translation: CASSLLAGDPTDTQYF. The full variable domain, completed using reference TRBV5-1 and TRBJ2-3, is KAGVTQTPRYLIKTRGQQVTLSCSPISGHRSVSWYQQTPGQGLQFLFEYFSETQRNKGNFPGRFSGRQFSNSRSEMNVSTLELGDSALYLCASSLLAGDPTDTQYFGPGTRLTVL.

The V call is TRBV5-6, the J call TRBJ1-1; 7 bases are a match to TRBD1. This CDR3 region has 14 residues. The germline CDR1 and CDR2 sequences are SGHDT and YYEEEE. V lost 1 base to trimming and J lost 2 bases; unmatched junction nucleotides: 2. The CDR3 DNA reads TGTGCCAGCAGCTTGAGGGGGCCTAACACTGAAGCTTTCTTT. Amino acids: CASSLRGPNTEAFF.

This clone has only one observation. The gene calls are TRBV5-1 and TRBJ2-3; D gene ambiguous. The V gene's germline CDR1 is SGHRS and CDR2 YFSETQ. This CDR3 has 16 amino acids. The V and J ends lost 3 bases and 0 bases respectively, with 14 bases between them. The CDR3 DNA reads TGCGCCAGCAGCTGGAGCCAGAGTCTGAGCACAGATACGCAGTATTTT. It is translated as CASSWSQSLSTDTQYF.

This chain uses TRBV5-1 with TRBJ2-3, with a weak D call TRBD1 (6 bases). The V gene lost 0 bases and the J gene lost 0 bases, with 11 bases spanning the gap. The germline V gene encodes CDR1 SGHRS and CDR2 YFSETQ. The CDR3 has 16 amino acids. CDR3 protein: CASSLGDTRSTDTQYF. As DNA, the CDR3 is TGCGCCAGCAGCTTGGGGGACACCCGGAGCACAGATACGCAGTATTTT.

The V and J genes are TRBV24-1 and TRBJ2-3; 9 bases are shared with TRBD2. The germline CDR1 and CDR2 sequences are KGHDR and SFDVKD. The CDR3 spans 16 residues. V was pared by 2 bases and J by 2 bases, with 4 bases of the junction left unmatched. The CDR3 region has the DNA TGTGCCACCAGTGATTCTTTAGCGGGGGCCACAGATACGCAGTATTTT. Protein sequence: CATSDSLAGATDTQYF.

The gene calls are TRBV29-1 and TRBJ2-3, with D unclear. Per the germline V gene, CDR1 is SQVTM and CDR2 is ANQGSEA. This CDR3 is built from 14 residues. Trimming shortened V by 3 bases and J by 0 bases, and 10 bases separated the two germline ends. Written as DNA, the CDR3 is TGCAGCGTTGATCTAAGTACCAGCACAGATACGCAGTATTTT. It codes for CSVDLSTSTDTQYF.

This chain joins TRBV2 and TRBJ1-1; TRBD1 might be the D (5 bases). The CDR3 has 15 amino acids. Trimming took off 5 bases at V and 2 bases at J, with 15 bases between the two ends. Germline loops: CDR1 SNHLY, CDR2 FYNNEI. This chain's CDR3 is CASSPPTGDNTEAFF. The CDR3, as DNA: TGTGCCAGCAGTCCTCCCACAGGAGACAACACTGAAGCTTTCTTT.